Listed here are 28 T cell receptor beta chains from one sample, sequenced in a study of Ad26.COV2.S vaccination and SARS-CoV-2 variants. Data came from immunoSEQ multiplex PCR; TCRdb stores just in-frame clones and leaves some out. The sample lists roughly 400,000 clones, about 90% occurring once. Noted treatment: 19 received Ad26.COV2.S at low or high dose, single or two shots; roughly 5 received placebo; per-sample allocation not given. Collection of samples fell on day 63 after the first vaccine or placebo injection. Sequencing used peripheral blood, obtained in a trial of Ad26.COV2.S vaccine versus placebo. The origin of the receptors is a person between 18 and 65 years old who received the Ad26.COV2.S COVID-19 vaccine or a placebo.

This clone has more than one count but fewer than ten. The chain couples TRBV24-1 to TRBJ2-1; 7 nucleotides align to TRBD1. The length of the CDR3 is 15 residues. The V gene end was trimmed by 5 bases and the J gene end by 0 bases; junction bases not matched to a gene: 3. CDR1 is KGHDR and CDR2 is SFDVKD in the germline V gene. This CDR3 is CATSVPGGSYNEQFF. DNA for the CDR3: TGTGCCACCAGTGTACCAGGGGGCTCCTACAATGAGCAGTTCTTC.

V usage is TRBV28 and J usage is TRBJ2-6; D gene ambiguous. This CDR3 has 15 residues. Germline V CDR1 and CDR2: MDHEN, SYDVKM. The V end was cut by 4 bases, the J end by 0 bases, with 7 bases between. The CDR3 sequence: CASSSRTSGANVLTF. The CDR3 DNA sequence: TGTGCCAGCAGTTCCCGAACCTCTGGGGCCAACGTCCTGACTTTC.

The rearrangement links TRBV15 to TRBJ2-2; D is possibly TRBD1 (6 bases). Trimming took off 0 bases at V and 5 bases at J, with 13 bases between the two ends. Germline-derived CDR1 and CDR2 are LNHNV and YYDKDF (reference sequence). The CDR3 totals 16 residues. The CDR3 DNA reads TGTGCCACCAGCAGAGATGGGCCAGGGGTGACCGGGGAGCTGTTTTTT. It specifies CATSRDGPGVTGELFF. Filled out from reference TRBV15 and TRBJ2-2, the complete variable domain reads DAMVIQNPRYQVTQFGKPVTLSCSQTLNHNVMYWYQQKSSQAPKLLFHYYDKDFNNEADTPDNFQSRRPNTSFCFLDIRSPGLGDTAMYLCATSRDGPGVTGELFFGEGSRLTVL.

CDR3 DNA sequence: TGTGCCAGCAGAACCAGGACAGTTAATGAAAAACTGTTTTTT. It translates to CASRTRTVNEKLFF. This chain connects TRBV28 to TRBJ1-4; weak D call: TRBD1 (6 bases). V was pared by 6 bases and J by 4 bases, with 12 bases between. This CDR3 region has 14 residues. The germline V gene has CDR1 MDHEN and CDR2 SYDVKM.

J is TRBJ2-7 and V is TRBV2; D not resolved. The V and J ends lost 6 bases and 7 bases respectively, with 10 bases between them. The CDR3 spans 11 residues. CDR1 is SNHLY and CDR2 is FYNNEI in the germline V gene. CDR3 sequence: CASRGFGEQYF. The CDR3 DNA follows: TGTGCCAGCAGAGGATTTGGGGAGCAGTACTTC. Full variable domain (outside the CDR3, taken from reference TRBV2 and TRBJ2-7): EPEVTQTPSHQVTQMGQEVILRCVPISNHLYFYWYRQILGQKVEFLVSFYNNEISEKSEIFDDQFSVERPDGSNFTLKIRSTKLEDSAMYFCASRGFGEQYFGPGTRLTVT.

This clone was seen a handful of times. The chain joins TRBV28 to TRBJ2-7; D might be TRBD2 (5 bases). Trimming cost V 8 bases and J 4 bases, with 15 bases left between them. The CDR3 is 13 amino acids. Germline V gives CDR1 MDHEN, CDR2 SYDVKM. CDR3 DNA sequence: TGTGCCAGCGGGAGAGGGATTGGTTACGAGCAGTACTTC. The encoded protein is CASGRGIGYEQYF.

This clone was recorded a few times. Other nucleotide sequences in the sample specify the same CDR3. CDR3 bases: TGTGCCAGCAGTTTGGGACAGGGGGCCCGCGAGCAGTACTTC. Encoded protein: CASSLGQGAREQYF. The chain has TRBV27 and TRBJ2-7; 12 positions agree with TRBD1. Losses at the gene ends were 3 bases for V and 6 bases for J; bases not matched to a gene: 3. Germline CDR1 and CDR2: MNHEY and SMNVEV (reference sequence). CDR3 length: 14 residues.

This chain links TRBV29-1 with TRBJ1-2; 8 bases fit TRBD1. Trimming removed 7 bases from V and 9 bases from J; junction bases left unmatched: 10. Germline CDR1 and CDR2: SQVTM and ANQGSEA. This CDR3 spans 12 amino acids. In nucleotides, the CDR3 is TGCAGCGACCTAGGACAGGGTGGGAGCTACACCTTC. Translating gives CSDLGQGGSYTF. Based on the CDR3 plus reference TRBV29-1 and TRBJ1-2, the full variable domain is SAVISQKPSRDICQRGTSLTIQCQVDSQVTMMFWYRQQPGQSLTLIATANQGSEATYESGFVIDKFPISRPNLTFSTLTVSNMSPEDSSIYLCSDLGQGGSYTFGSGTRLTVV.

The chain recombines TRBV10-3 with TRBJ2-3; 14 bases match TRBD2. Germline loops: CDR1 ENHRY, CDR2 SYGVKD. The J segment lost 6 bases and the V segment lost 4 bases, leaving 6 bases of the junction unmatched. This CDR3 has 16 amino acids. The CDR3 nucleotides are TGTGCCATCAGTGTTACGACTAGCGGGAGGGTGGATACGCAGTATTTT. The encoded protein is CAISVTTSGRVDTQYF.

The chain joins TRBV9 to TRBJ2-1, with D uncertain. Looked up from germline, CDR1 is SGDLS and CDR2 is YYNGEE. V was trimmed by 3 bases and J by 0 bases, leaving 13 bases between them. The CDR3 sequence is 16 residues long. CDR3 amino acids: CASSALGIGSYNEQFF. In DNA form, the CDR3 reads TGTGCCAGCAGCGCCCTGGGGATCGGCTCCTACAATGAGCAGTTCTTC.

V is TRBV18 and J is TRBJ2-1; D is tentatively TRBD1 or TRBD2 (5 bases each). CDR3 size: 15 residues. Trimming took 3 bases from V and 4 from J, leaving 13 bases between them. Germline CDR1 KGHSH, CDR2 LQKENI. The CDR3, as DNA: TGTGCCAGCTCACCCCGCGAGGGACCTTACAATGAGCAGTTCTTC. Residues: CASSPREGPYNEQFF.

The chain employs TRBV5-1 and TRBJ2-7; D not certain. In germline, CDR1 is SGHRS, CDR2 YFSETQ. Trimming stripped 4 bases from V and 3 bases from J, with 14 bases between. This CDR3 comprises 14 residues. The CDR3 bases are TGCGCCAGCAGCCCCCTCCCTGGCGGCTACGAGCAGTACTTC. Its protein product is CASSPLPGGYEQYF.

The rearrangement uses TRBV6-5 and TRBJ1-1; TRBD1 is a possible D gene (5 bases). Germline V lookup: CDR1 MNHEY, CDR2 SVGAGI. V was cut by 6 bases and J by 4 bases, with 9 bases left in between. This CDR3 is built from 12 residues. The CDR3 DNA reads as TGTGCCAGCAGATCCGGGACCACTGAAGCTTTCTTT. It is translated as CASRSGTTEAFF.

J is TRBJ2-7 and V is TRBV29-1; weak D call: TRBD2 (5 bases). V lost 4 bases, J lost 7 bases, and 11 bases lay in between. The CDR3 covers 11 residues. Germline CDR1 is SQVTM and CDR2 is ANQGSEA. Here the CDR3 DNA reads TGCAGCGTTGGGGAGCCGGGAGAGCAGTACTTC. Residues: CSVGEPGEQYF.

The chain carries TRBV28 and TRBJ1-1; D is possibly TRBD1 (5 bases). Trimming shortened V by 10 bases and J by 0 bases, and 15 bases separated the two germline ends. Germline values: CDR1 MDHEN, CDR2 SYDVKM. The CDR3 consists of 14 residues. The CDR3 DNA reads as TGTGCCACCTCGGTGGGACGGATGAACACTGAAGCTTTCTTT. It codes for CATSVGRMNTEAFF.

The chain combines TRBV1 with TRBJ2-7; TRBD2, the table's D call, was not compared with the DNA. TRBV1 is designated a pseudogene. CDR3 length: 15 residues. The CDR3 DNA follows: TGCACCAGCAGCCAAGATATAGGGACTTTTTACGAGCAGTACTTC. Protein sequence: CTSSQDIGTFYEQYF.

The J gene is TRBJ2-3, the V gene TRBV18; 10 nucleotides line up with TRBD1. The length of the CDR3 is 15 residues. V shed 0 bases and J 5 bases; nucleotides not matched to a gene: 2. CDR1 is KGHSH, CDR2 LQKENI, per germline. CDR3 sequence (DNA): TGTGCCAGCTCACCACCGGACAGGGGGAGAGATACGCAGTATTTT. Translating it yields CASSPPDRGRDTQYF.

The rearrangement joins TRBV15 to TRBJ2-3; a weak D match, TRBD2 (6 bases). Trimming shortened V by 0 bases and J by 3 bases, and 13 bases separated the two germline ends. CDR1 is LNHNV and CDR2 is YYDKDF in the germline V gene (reference sequence). The length of the CDR3 is 16 residues. The CDR3 sequence is CATSREVGSRTDTQYF. CDR3 coding DNA: TGTGCCACCAGCAGAGAAGTCGGGAGTAGGACAGATACGCAGTATTTT. The full variable domain, with the rest looked up from reference TRBV15 and TRBJ2-3, is DAMVIQNPRYQVTQFGKPVTLSCSQTLNHNVMYWYQQKSSQAPKLLFHYYDKDFNNEADTPDNFQSRRPNTSFCFLDIRSPGLGDTAMYLCATSREVGSRTDTQYFGPGTRLTVL.

In the case of this clone: This CDR3 is also generated by other DNA sequences in the sample. This sequence joins TRBV6-2 or TRBV6-3 and TRBJ2-7; possibly TRBD2 for D (5 bases). V shed 0 bases and J shed 0 bases, with 6 bases lying between them. The CDR3 contains 14 residues. CDR1 is MNHEY, CDR2 SVGEGT, per germline. The CDR3 nucleotides are TGTGCCAGCAGTTACTCTGGGAGCTCCTACGAGCAGTACTTC. Translation: CASSYSGSSYEQYF.

The chain combines TRBV7-3 with TRBJ1-5; D remains unclear. This CDR3 has 13 residues. The germline V gene has CDR1 SGHTA and CDR2 FQGTGA. The V end lost 1 base, the J end lost 6 bases, and 7 bases lay between the germline ends. The CDR3 region has the DNA TGTGCCAGCAGCTTAAACAACCGTCAGCCCCAGCATTTT. This codes for CASSLNNRQPQHF.

This rearrangement joins TRBV11-2 to TRBJ2-3; D is uncertain. The CDR3 contains 15 residues. Between the trimmed V and J ends, which lost 0 bases and 1 base, there was a span of 8 bases. The germline V gene has CDR1 SGHAT and CDR2 FQNNGV. CDR3 in DNA: TGTGCCAGCAGCTTAGAGGGTTCGGGCACAGATACGCAGTATTTT. Translating gives CASSLEGSGTDTQYF.

In DNA form, the CDR3 reads TGTGCCAGCAGCCCCTATAGCGGGAGCAAAGGGGAGACCCAGTACTTC. Its translation is CASSPYSGSKGETQYF. The genes are TRBV5-6 and TRBJ2-5; 9 bases map to TRBD2. The CDR3 has 16 amino acids. V gave up 4 bases and J gave up 5 bases; unmatched junction bases: 12. The germline CDR1 and CDR2 sequences are SGHDT and YYEEEE.

In its sample, this clone was seen a few times. The sample contains more than one DNA sequence encoding this CDR3. The chain recombines TRBV19 with TRBJ1-1; D gene ambiguous. Trimming stripped 1 base from V and 1 base from J, with 4 bases between. CDR3 length: 13 residues. CDR1 LNHDA and CDR2 SQIVND come from the germline V gene (reference sequence). The CDR3 DNA reads as TGTGCCAGTAGTATAGGCCGGAACACTGAAGCTTTCTTT. Translating gives CASSIGRNTEAFF.

J is TRBJ1-5 and V is TRBV6-2 or TRBV6-3; TRBD1 is a possible D gene (5 bases). The CDR3 is 15 amino acids. Per the germline V gene, CDR1 is MNHEY and CDR2 is SVGEGT. The V end was cut by 2 bases, the J end by 0 bases, with 8 bases between. CDR3 sequence (DNA): TGTGCCAGCAGTTACGGGGCACTTAGCAATCAGCCCCAGCATTTT. This codes for CASSYGALSNQPQHF.

V and J are TRBV18 and TRBJ1-5, with TRBD1 identical over 9 bases. CDR1 and CDR2 from the germline V gene are KGHSH and LQKENI. V gave up 0 bases and J gave up 4 bases; unmatched junction bases: 4. The CDR3 contains 16 residues. Here the CDR3 DNA reads TGTGCCAGCTCACCACCGACAGGGGGTGAGAATCAGCCCCAGCATTTT. Translated: CASSPPTGGENQPQHF.

This chain uses TRBV4-2 with TRBJ1-1; D not certain. The CDR3 length is 17 residues. Germline-derived CDR1 and CDR2 are LGHNA and YNFKEQ. V was shortened by 4 bases and J by 0 bases, with 18 bases between the two germline ends. The CDR3 reads CASSRGPARAMNTEAFF. DNA of the CDR3: TGTGCCAGCAGCCGCGGTCCGGCGAGGGCGATGAACACTGAAGCTTTCTTT.

The chain links TRBV9 to TRBJ2-3; D remains unclear. The CDR3 length is 14 residues. Germline V lookup: CDR1 SGDLS, CDR2 YYNGEE. Trimming removed 0 bases at V and 6 bases at J, with 11 bases between. This chain's CDR3 is CASSVVAASDTQYF. CDR3 in DNA: TGTGCCAGCAGCGTAGTCGCGGCCTCGGATACGCAGTATTTT.

The chain carries TRBV27 and TRBJ2-1; D gene unclear. Trimming removed 4 bases at V and 0 bases at J, with 10 bases between. CDR3 length equals 15 residues. CDR1 and CDR2 (germline): MNHEY, SMNVEV (reference sequence). Written as DNA, the CDR3 is TGTGCCAGCAGTTCAACTTGGAGCTCCTACAATGAGCAGTTCTTC. This codes for CASSSTWSSYNEQFF.